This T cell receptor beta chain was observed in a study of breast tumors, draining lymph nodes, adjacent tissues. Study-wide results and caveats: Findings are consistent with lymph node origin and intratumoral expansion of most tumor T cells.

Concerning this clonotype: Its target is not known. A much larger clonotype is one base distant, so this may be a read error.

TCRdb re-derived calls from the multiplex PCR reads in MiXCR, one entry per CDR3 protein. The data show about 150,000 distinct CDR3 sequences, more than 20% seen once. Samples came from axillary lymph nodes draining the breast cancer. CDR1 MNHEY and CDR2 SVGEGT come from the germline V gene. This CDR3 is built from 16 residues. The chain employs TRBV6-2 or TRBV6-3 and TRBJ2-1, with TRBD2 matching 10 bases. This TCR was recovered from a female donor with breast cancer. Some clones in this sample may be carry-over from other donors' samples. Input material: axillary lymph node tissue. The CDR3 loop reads CPSSTIAGGFYNEQFF. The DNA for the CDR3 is TGTCCCAGCAGTACCATAGCGGGAGGTTTCTACAATGAGCAGTTCTTC.